The 17 T cell receptor beta chains listed next were all sequenced from one sample in a study of T cell changes during pregnancy in multiple sclerosis. The method was immunoSEQ multiplex PCR; TCRdb's version includes in-frame clones alone and lacks a portion of them. This table has some 140,000 clones, around 97% appearing once. The sample here was peripheral blood, taken after pregnancy. The receptors were sampled from a female donor with multiple sclerosis, enrolled in a pregnancy study.

V and J are TRBV6-1 and TRBJ2-7; 7 bases are a match to TRBD1. Trimming at V came to 4 bases and at J to 1 base, leaving 10 bases not matched to a gene. This CDR3 comprises 16 residues. The germline V gene has CDR1 MNHNS and CDR2 SASEGT. The CDR3 region is CASSGGRDSPSYEQYF. DNA of the CDR3: TGTGCCAGCAGTGGGGGTCGGGACAGCCCATCCTACGAGCAGTACTTC.

This chain uses TRBV28 with TRBJ2-7; TRBD1 is a possible D gene (6 bases). The CDR3 runs to 14 residues. Trimming stripped 5 bases from V and 2 bases from J, with 13 bases between. The germline V gene encodes CDR1 MDHEN and CDR2 SYDVKM. CDR3 in DNA: TGTGCCAGCAGTCAACCGACAGGCCCCTACGAGCAGTACTTC. Translation gives CASSQPTGPYEQYF.

A single count supports this clone. J is TRBJ2-5 and V is TRBV13, with 8 positions matching TRBD1. CDR1 is PRHDT, CDR2 FYEKMQ, per germline (reference sequence). The trim removed 5 bases at V and 4 bases at J, leaving 3 bases unmatched. CDR3 length: 13 amino acids. CDR3 nucleotide sequence: TGTGCCAGCAGCCAGGGGGCGGGAGAGACCCAGTACTTC. Its translation is CASSQGAGETQYF.

This chain connects TRBV2 to TRBJ1-1; tentative D call: TRBD1 (5 bases). The V end was cut by 7 bases, the J end by 0 bases, with 12 bases between. The V gene's germline CDR1 is SNHLY and CDR2 FYNNEI. The CDR3 is 14 amino acids. In DNA form, the CDR3 reads TGTGCCAGCATTTTGACAGCATTGAACACTGAAGCTTTCTTT. This codes for CASILTALNTEAFF.

The chain is built from TRBV7-2 and TRBJ2-7, with 12 positions matching TRBD2. V gave up 2 bases and J gave up 2 bases; unmatched junction bases: 4. The CDR3 sequence is 16 residues long. Germline V gene sequence: CDR1 SGHTA, CDR2 FQGNSA. The CDR3 DNA sequence: TGTGCCAGCAGCTTATCCCGGACTAGCGGGGCCTACGAGCAGTACTTC. Translated, it gives CASSLSRTSGAYEQYF.

The chain recombines TRBV4-3 with TRBJ2-7; D gene unclear. CDR1 and CDR2 (germline): LGHNA, YSLEER. V gave up 3 bases and J gave up 6 bases, with 6 bases separating them. This CDR3 is built from 11 residues. The CDR3 protein is CASSHGGEQYF. The CDR3 DNA reads as TGCGCCAGCAGCCACGGCGGCGAGCAGTACTTC.

This sequence joins TRBV2 and TRBJ1-5, with 7 nucleotides matching TRBD1. CDR1 and CDR2 from the germline V gene are SNHLY and FYNNEI. After removal of 5 bases from V and 3 bases from J, the junction contained 7 bases not matched to a gene. The CDR3 length is 15 residues. CDR3 nucleotide sequence: TGTGCCAGCAGTCCCGGGACAGTCTACAATCAGCCCCAGCATTTT. Amino acids: CASSPGTVYNQPQHF. Variable domain in full (rest from reference TRBV2 and TRBJ1-5): EPEVTQTPSHQVTQMGQEVILRCVPISNHLYFYWYRQILGQKVEFLVSFYNNEISEKSEIFDDQFSVERPDGSNFTLKIRSTKLEDSAMYFCASSPGTVYNQPQHFGDGTRLSIL.

The chain carries TRBV6-5 and TRBJ2-3; the D is unclear. Germline V gives CDR1 MNHEY, CDR2 SVGAGI. The CDR3 contains 14 residues. V lost 5 bases to trimming and J lost 4 bases, with 13 bases between them. The CDR3 coding sequence is TGTGCCAGCAGTGTCCAAATCCGGGCAGATACGCAGTATTTT. It codes for CASSVQIRADTQYF.

This chain links TRBV2 with TRBJ2-3, with D unclear. CDR3 size: 12 residues. Germline V CDR1 and CDR2: SNHLY, FYNNEI. Trimming took 10 bases from V and 5 from J, leaving 13 bases between them. The CDR3 is CATNQEQDTQYF. The CDR3 nucleotides are TGTGCCACCAACCAGGAACAAGATACGCAGTATTTT.

In DNA, the CDR3 is TGTGCCAGCAGCCCTCGGGGGGCCGGGGAGCTGTTTTTT. As protein: CASSPRGAGELFF. This chain links TRBV11-3 with TRBJ2-2; 7 bases line up with TRBD2. There are 13 residues in the CDR3. V gave up 5 bases and J gave up 6 bases; unmatched junction bases: 3. Germline V gene data show CDR1 as SGHNT and CDR2 as YENEEA.

V and J are TRBV5-3 and TRBJ2-3; TRBD1 matches 7 bases. TRBV5-3 is known as an ORF, though its function is uncertain. There are 18 residues in the CDR3. J lost 0 bases, V lost 1 base, and 11 bases had no gene match. The CDR3 spells CARSLRDSLYYSTDTQYF. The CDR3 DNA reads as TGTGCCAGAAGCTTGCGGGACAGCCTATACTATAGCACAGATACGCAGTATTTT.

The J gene is TRBJ1-1, the V gene TRBV6-5; 7 bases are shared with TRBD1. V dropped 6 bases and J dropped 1; count of bases not matched to a gene: 8. This CDR3 region has 15 residues. Germline loops: CDR1 MNHEY, CDR2 SVGAGI. The CDR3 region has the DNA TGTGCCAGCAGGGGAAGGGGACAGAAGAACACTGAAGCTTTCTTT. Its protein is CASRGRGQKNTEAFF.

The genes are TRBV14 and TRBJ2-2, with 9 bases identical to TRBD1. Germline lookup yields CDR1 SGHDN and CDR2 FVKESK. This CDR3 comprises 17 residues. The V gene end was trimmed by 1 base and the J gene end by 4 bases; junction bases not matched to a gene: 7. In DNA, the CDR3 is TGTGCCAGCAGCCAAGTCCCCGGGACAGGGTCCACCGGGGAGCTGTTTTTT. It is translated as CASSQVPGTGSTGELFF.

This chain links TRBV9 with TRBJ2-3, with D maybe TRBD2 (5 bases). CDR1 and CDR2 (germline): SGDLS, YYNGEE. The CDR3 extends over 16 amino acids. V lost 0 bases, J lost 2 bases, and 13 bases lay in between. The CDR3 here is CASSVGRGAITDTQYF. The CDR3 DNA reads as TGTGCCAGCAGCGTAGGCCGGGGAGCCATCACAGATACGCAGTATTTT. The full variable domain, with the rest looked up from reference TRBV9 and TRBJ2-3, is DSGVTQTPKHLITATGQRVTLRCSPRSGDLSVYWYQQSLDQGLQFLIQYYNGEERAKGNILERFSAQQFPDLHSELNLSSLELGDSALYFCASSVGRGAITDTQYFGPGTRLTVL.

V is TRBV29-1 and J is TRBJ2-7, with 8 bases aligning to TRBD2. The V gene end was trimmed by 6 bases and the J gene end by 2 bases; junction bases not matched to a gene: 9. From germline, CDR1 is SQVTM and CDR2 ANQGSEA. The CDR3 consists of 14 residues. The CDR3 loop reads CSVPSPGGAYEQYF. For the CDR3, the DNA is TGCAGCGTGCCCTCCCCGGGGGGGGCCTACGAGCAGTACTTC.

V gene TRBV5-1 combines with J gene TRBJ2-3, with TRBD1 matching over 9 bases. With V trimmed by 2 bases and J by 3 bases, 10 bases remained unmatched. This CDR3 has 17 amino acids. Germline lookup yields CDR1 SGHRS and CDR2 YFSETQ. The CDR3 bases are TGCGCCAGCAGCTTTGCGGCCCCTGGGACAGGGACAGATACGCAGTATTTT. Residues: CASSFAAPGTGTDTQYF.

The genes are TRBV28 and TRBJ2-1; D remains unclear. Deletions cut 6 bases from V and 9 bases from J, with 12 bases between. The CDR3 totals 12 residues. Germline CDR1 MDHEN, CDR2 SYDVKM. For the CDR3, the DNA is TGTGCCAGCAGCCTACTCTCGGGTGAGCAGTTCTTC. Amino acids: CASSLLSGEQFF.